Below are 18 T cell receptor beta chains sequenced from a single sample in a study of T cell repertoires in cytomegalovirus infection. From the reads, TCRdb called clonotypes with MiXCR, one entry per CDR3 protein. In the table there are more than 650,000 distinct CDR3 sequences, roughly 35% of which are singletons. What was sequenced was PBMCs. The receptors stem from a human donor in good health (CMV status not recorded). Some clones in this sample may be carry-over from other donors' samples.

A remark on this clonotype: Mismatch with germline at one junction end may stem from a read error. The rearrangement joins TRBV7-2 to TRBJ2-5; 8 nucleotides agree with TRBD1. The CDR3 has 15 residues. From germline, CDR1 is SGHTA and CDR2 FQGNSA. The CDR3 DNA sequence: TGTGTCAGCAGCCATAACAGGGGGATCCAAGAGACCCAGTACTTC. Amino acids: CVSSHNRGIQETQYF.

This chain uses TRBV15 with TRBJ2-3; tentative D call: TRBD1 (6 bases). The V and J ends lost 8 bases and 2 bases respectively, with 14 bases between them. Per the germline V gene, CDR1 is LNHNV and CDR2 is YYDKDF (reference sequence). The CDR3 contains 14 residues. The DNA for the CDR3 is TGTGCCACCGATCGCAGGGGAACCACAGATACGCAGTATTTT. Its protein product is CATDRRGTTDTQYF.

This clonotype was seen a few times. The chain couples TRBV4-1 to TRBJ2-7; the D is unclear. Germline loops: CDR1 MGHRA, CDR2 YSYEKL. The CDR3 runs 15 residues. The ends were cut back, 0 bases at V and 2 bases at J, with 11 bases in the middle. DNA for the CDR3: TGCGCCAGCAGCCAAGAAAGAATGGGCCCCTACGAGCAGTACTTC. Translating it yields CASSQERMGPYEQYF.

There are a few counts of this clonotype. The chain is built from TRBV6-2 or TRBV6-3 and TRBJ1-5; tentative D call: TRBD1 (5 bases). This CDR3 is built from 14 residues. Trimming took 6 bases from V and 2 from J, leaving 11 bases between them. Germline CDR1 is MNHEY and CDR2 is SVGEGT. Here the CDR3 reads CASRATVRNQPQHF. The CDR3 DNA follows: TGTGCCAGCAGGGCGACAGTTCGCAATCAGCCCCAGCATTTT.

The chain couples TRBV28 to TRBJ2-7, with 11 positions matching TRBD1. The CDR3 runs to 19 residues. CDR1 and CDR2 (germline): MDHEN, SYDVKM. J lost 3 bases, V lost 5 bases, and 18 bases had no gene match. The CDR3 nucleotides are TGTGCCAGCAGTCCAAGCCGGGGACAGGGGGGCGTAGTTCACTACGAGCAGTACTTC. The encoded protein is CASSPSRGQGGVVHYEQYF. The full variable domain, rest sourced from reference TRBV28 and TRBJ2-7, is DVKVTQSSRYLVKRTGEKVFLECVQDMDHENMFWYRQDPGLGLRLIYFSYDVKMKEKGDIPEGYSVSREKKERFSLILESASTNQTSMYLCASSPSRGQGGVVHYEQYFGPGTRLTVT.

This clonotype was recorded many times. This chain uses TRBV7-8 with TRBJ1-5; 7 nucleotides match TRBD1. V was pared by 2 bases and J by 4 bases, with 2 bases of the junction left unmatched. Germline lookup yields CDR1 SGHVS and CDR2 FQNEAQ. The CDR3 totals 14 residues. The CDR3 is CASSLKGANQPQHF. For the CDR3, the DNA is TGTGCCAGCAGCTTAAAGGGGGCGAATCAGCCCCAGCATTTT.

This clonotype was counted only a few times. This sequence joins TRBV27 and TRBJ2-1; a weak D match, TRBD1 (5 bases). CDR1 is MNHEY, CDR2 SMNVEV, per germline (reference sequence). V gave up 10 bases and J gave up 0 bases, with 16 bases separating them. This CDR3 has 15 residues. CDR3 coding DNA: TGTGCCACCCGATCACGACAGAACTCCTACAATGAGCAGTTCTTC. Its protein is CATRSRQNSYNEQFF.

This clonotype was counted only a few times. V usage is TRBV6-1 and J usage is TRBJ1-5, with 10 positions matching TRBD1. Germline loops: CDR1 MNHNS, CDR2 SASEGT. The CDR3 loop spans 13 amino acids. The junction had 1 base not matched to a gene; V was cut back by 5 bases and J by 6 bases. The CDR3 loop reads CASSRTGGQPQHF. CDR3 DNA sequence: TGTGCCAGCAGTAGGACAGGGGGTCAGCCCCAGCATTTT.

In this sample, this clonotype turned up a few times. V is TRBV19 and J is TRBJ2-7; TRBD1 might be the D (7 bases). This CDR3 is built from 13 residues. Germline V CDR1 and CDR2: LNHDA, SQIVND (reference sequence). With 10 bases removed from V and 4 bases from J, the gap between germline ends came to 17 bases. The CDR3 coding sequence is TGTGCCACCTCCTCGGCAGGGGGGTACGAGCAGTACTTC. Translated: CATSSAGGYEQYF.

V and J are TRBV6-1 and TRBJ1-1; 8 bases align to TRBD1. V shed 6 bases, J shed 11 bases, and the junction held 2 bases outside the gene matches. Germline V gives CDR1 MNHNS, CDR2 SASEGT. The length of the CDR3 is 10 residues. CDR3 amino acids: CASRDRDAFF. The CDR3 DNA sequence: TGTGCCAGCAGGGACAGGGATGCTTTCTTT.

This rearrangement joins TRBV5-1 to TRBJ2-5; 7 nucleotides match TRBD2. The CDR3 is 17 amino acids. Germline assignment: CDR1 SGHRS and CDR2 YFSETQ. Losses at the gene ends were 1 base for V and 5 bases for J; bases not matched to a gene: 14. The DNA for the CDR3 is TGCGCCAGCAGCTTGTGGGCTAGCGGTGACGTTCTGGAGACCCAGTACTTC. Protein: CASSLWASGDVLETQYF.

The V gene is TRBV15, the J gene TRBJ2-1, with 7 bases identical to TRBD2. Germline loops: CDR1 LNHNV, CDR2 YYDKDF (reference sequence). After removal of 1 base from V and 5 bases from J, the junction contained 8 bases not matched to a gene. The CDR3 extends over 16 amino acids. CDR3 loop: CATSRVPGGAHNEQFF. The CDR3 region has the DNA TGTGCCACCAGCAGAGTGCCGGGAGGCGCCCACAATGAGCAGTTCTTC.

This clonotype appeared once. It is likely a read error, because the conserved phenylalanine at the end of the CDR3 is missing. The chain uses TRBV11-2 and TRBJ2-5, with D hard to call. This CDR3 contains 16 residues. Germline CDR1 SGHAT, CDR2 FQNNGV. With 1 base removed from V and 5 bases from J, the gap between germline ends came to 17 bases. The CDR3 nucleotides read TGTGCCAGCAGCTTAGGTTCGGTTGGCCAAGGGGAGACCCAGTACTCC. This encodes CASSLGSVGQGETQYS.

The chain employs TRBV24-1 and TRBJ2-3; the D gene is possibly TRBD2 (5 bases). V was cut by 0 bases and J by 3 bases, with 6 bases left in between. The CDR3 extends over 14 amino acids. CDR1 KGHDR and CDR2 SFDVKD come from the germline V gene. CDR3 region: CATSDLKRTDTQYF. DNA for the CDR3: TGTGCCACCAGTGATTTGAAGCGGACAGATACGCAGTATTTT.

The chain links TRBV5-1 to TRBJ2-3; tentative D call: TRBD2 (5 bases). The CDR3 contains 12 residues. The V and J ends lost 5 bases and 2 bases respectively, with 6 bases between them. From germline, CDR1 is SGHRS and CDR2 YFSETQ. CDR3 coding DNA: TGCGCCAGCAGGGACTTCACAGATACGCAGTATTTT. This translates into CASRDFTDTQYF.

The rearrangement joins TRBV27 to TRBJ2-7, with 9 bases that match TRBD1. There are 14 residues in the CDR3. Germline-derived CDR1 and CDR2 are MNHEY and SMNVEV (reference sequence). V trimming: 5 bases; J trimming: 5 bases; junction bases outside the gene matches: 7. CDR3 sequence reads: CASSPAGQGNEQYF. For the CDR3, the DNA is TGTGCCAGCAGTCCGGCGGGACAGGGTAACGAGCAGTACTTC.

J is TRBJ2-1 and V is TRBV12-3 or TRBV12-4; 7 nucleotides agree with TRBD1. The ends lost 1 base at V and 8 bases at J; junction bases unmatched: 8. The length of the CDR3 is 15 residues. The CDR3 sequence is CASSLGQGVTDEQFF. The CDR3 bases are TGTGCCAGCAGTTTAGGTCAGGGGGTTACAGATGAGCAGTTCTTC.

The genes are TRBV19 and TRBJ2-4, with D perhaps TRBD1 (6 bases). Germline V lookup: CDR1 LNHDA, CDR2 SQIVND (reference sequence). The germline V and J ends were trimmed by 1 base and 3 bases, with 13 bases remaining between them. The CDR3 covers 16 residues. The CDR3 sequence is CASSIVAAGVKNIQYF. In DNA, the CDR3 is TGTGCCAGTAGTATAGTCGCGGCAGGGGTCAAAAACATTCAGTACTTC.